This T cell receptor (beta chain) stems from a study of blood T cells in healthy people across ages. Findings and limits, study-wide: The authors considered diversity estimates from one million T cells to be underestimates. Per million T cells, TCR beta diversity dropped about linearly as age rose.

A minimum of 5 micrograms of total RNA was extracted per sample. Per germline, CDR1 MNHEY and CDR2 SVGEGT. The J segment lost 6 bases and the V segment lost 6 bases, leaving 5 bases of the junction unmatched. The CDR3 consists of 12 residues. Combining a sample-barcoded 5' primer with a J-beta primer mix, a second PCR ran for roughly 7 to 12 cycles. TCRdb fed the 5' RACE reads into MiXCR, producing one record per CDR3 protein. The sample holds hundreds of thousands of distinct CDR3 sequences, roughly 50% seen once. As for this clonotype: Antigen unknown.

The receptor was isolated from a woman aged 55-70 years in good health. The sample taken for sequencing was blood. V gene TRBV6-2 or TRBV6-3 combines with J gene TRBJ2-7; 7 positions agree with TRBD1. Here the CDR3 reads CASRVKGAEQYF. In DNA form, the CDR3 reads TGTGCCAGCAGGGTGAAGGGGGCCGAGCAGTACTTC.